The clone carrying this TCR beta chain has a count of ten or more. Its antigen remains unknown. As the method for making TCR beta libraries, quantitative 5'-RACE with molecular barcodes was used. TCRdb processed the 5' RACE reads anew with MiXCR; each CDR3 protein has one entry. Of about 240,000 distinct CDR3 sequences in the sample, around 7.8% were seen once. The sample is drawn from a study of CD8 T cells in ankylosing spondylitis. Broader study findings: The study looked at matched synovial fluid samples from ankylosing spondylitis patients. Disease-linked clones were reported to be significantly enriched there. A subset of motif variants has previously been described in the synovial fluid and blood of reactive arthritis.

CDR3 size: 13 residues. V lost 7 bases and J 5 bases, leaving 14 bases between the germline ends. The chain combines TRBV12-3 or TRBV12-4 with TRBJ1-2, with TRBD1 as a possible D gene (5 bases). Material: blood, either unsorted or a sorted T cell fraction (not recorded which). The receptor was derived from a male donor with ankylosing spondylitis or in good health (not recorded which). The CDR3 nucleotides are TGTGCCAGCACCCCCATAGGGGAGTATGGCTACACCTTC. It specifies CASTPIGEYGYTF.